One and the same sample provided the 14 T cell receptor beta chains below, sequenced in a study of shared clonotypes between healthy human individuals. As defined, naive CD8 cells were CD45RO-negative and positively selected for CCR7, with terminally differentiated effector memory CD45RA+ cells excluded. The table came from immunoSEQ multiplex PCR; TCRdb's copy has only in-frame clones and leaves some out. The repertoire holds over 2,000,000 clones, with approximately 92% as singletons. Specimen: naive CD8+ T cells from PBMCs. Source of these receptors: a man aged 18 to 29 in good health. Some clones in this sample may be carry-over from other donors' samples.

The chain is built from TRBV7-9 and TRBJ1-2, with 10 nucleotides matching TRBD1. The V and J ends lost 5 bases and 6 bases, in that order; junction bases with no gene match: 15. Germline values: CDR1 SEHNR, CDR2 FQNEAQ (reference sequence). This CDR3 is 17 amino acids long. Here the CDR3 DNA reads TGTGCCAGCAGCCATACCCCGGGACAGGGGCGTTTAGATGGCTACACCTTC. Encoded protein: CASSHTPGQGRLDGYTF.

The V gene is TRBV19, the J gene TRBJ1-2, with TRBD1 identical over 9 bases. This CDR3 is 12 amino acids long. Germline V gene sequence: CDR1 LNHDA, CDR2 SQIVND (reference sequence). The junction had 1 base not matched to a gene; V was cut back by 7 bases and J by 4 bases. The CDR3: CASKGQGYGYTF. The CDR3 DNA is TGTGCCAGTAAGGGACAGGGCTATGGCTACACCTTC.

The chain is built from TRBV4-1 and TRBJ1-4; 7 nucleotides line up with TRBD1. The CDR3 extends over 17 amino acids. Trimming cost V 1 base and J 7 bases; bases outside gene matches: 12. The germline V gene encodes CDR1 MGHRA and CDR2 YSYEKL. The CDR3 DNA follows: TGCGCCAGCAGCCAAGGGGATCTGGGCAGGGGGACTGAAAAACTGTTTTTT. Its protein is CASSQGDLGRGTEKLFF.

V and J are TRBV29-1 and TRBJ2-5, with D perhaps TRBD1 or TRBD2 (5 bases each). Germline CDR1 and CDR2: SQVTM and ANQGSEA. CDR3 length: 11 residues. Trimming removed 6 bases from V and 6 bases from J, with 11 bases in between. The CDR3, as DNA: TGCAGCGTGTGGAAGGGACAGACCCAGTACTTC. Translation: CSVWKGQTQYF.

This rearrangement joins TRBV5-8 to TRBJ2-1, with TRBD2 matching 10 bases. Trimming at V came to 4 bases and at J to 2 bases, leaving 0 bases not matched to a gene. The V gene's germline CDR1 is SGHTS and CDR2 YDEGEE. This CDR3 is built from 14 residues. DNA of the CDR3: TGTGCCAGCAGCCTAGCGGGAGCCTACAATGAGCAGTTCTTC. It is translated as CASSLAGAYNEQFF. Combining the CDR3 with reference TRBV5-8 and TRBJ2-1 gives the whole variable domain EAGVTQSPTHLIKTRGQQATLRCSPISGHTSVYWYQQALGLGLQFLLWYDEGEERNRGNFPPRFSGRQFPNYSSELNVNALELEDSALYLCASSLAGAYNEQFFGPGTRLTVL.

The chain employs TRBV14 and TRBJ2-1; possibly TRBD1 or TRBD2 for D (5 bases each). Germline V gives CDR1 SGHDN, CDR2 FVKESK. V was pared by 0 bases and J by 5 bases, with 11 bases between. The CDR3 loop spans 15 amino acids. CDR3 coding DNA: TGTGCCAGCAGCCAAGAGCAGCGGACAAACAATGAGCAGTTCTTC. It translates to CASSQEQRTNNEQFF.

V and J are TRBV29-1 and TRBJ2-5, with D tentatively TRBD2 (5 bases). This CDR3 has 14 residues. V was shortened by 7 bases and J by 3 bases, with 18 bases between the two germline ends. CDR1 and CDR2 (germline): SQVTM, ANQGSEA. The CDR3 DNA reads as TGCAGCGGGAGACTACCCCAGGATGAAGAGACCCAGTACTTC. This sequence encodes CSGRLPQDEETQYF. Filled out from reference TRBV29-1 and TRBJ2-5, the complete variable domain reads SAVISQKPSRDICQRGTSLTIQCQVDSQVTMMFWYRQQPGQSLTLIATANQGSEATYESGFVIDKFPISRPNLTFSTLTVSNMSPEDSSIYLCSGRLPQDEETQYFGPGTRLLVL.

The rearrangement joins TRBV29-1 to TRBJ2-7; D possibly corresponds to TRBD2 (7 bases). Between the trimmed V and J ends, which lost 6 bases and 1 base, there was a span of 13 bases. This CDR3 is built from 13 residues. Germline V gene data show CDR1 as SQVTM and CDR2 as ANQGSEA. The CDR3 DNA sequence: TGCAGCGTGAGGGGGGGAGATTCCTACGAGCAGTACTTC. Translated, it gives CSVRGGDSYEQYF.

This chain's CDR3 is CASSLMGVDNEQFF. CDR3 sequence (DNA): TGTGCCAGCAGCTTAATGGGGGTAGACAATGAGCAGTTCTTC. The chain carries TRBV7-9 and TRBJ2-1, with D perhaps assigned TRBD1 or TRBD2 (5 bases each). Germline values: CDR1 SEHNR, CDR2 FQNEAQ (reference sequence). Trimming stripped 2 bases from V and 5 bases from J, with 10 bases between. This CDR3 region has 14 residues.

The chain recombines TRBV9 with TRBJ2-7; no firm D call. The germline V gene encodes CDR1 SGDLS and CDR2 YYNGEE. The CDR3 consists of 12 residues. V lost 3 bases to trimming and J lost 3 bases, with 7 bases between them. As DNA, the CDR3 is TGTGCCAGCAGCGGTAACTTCTACGAGCAGTACTTC. It yields the protein CASSGNFYEQYF.

This clone was observed once. The sample contains more than one DNA sequence encoding this CDR3. The rearrangement links TRBV7-9 to TRBJ2-7; maybe TRBD1 (6 bases). This CDR3 comprises 14 residues. Between the trimmed V and J ends, which lost 4 bases and 2 bases, there was a span of 12 bases. Germline CDR1 is SEHNR and CDR2 is FQNEAQ (reference sequence). The CDR3 loop reads CASSSRDTTYEQYF. The CDR3 nucleotides are TGTGCCAGCAGCTCCCGGGACACCACCTACGAGCAGTACTTC.

This clone has a handful of counts. The CDR3 is CASGYRAPGYTF. The CDR3 region has the DNA TGTGCCAGCGGCTACAGGGCTCCTGGCTACACCTTC. The rearrangement uses TRBV27 and TRBJ1-2, with D possibly matching TRBD1 (6 bases). The CDR3 consists of 12 residues. V lost 8 bases, J lost 7 bases, and 14 bases lay in between. The germline V gene encodes CDR1 MNHEY and CDR2 SMNVEV (reference sequence).

The chain employs TRBV27 and TRBJ2-7, with 9 positions matching TRBD1. The CDR3 has 15 residues. In germline, CDR1 is MNHEY, CDR2 SMNVEV (reference sequence). The V segment lost 5 bases and the J segment 2 bases; nucleotides outside the gene matches: 7. CDR3 bases: TGTGCCAGCAGTCCGACCGGGACAGGGCCCTACGAGCAGTACTTC. Translating it yields CASSPTGTGPYEQYF.

This clone occurred once. The CDR3 nucleotides are TGTGCCAGCAGCGTGACAGGGTCGATGAACACTGAAGCTTTCTTT. Translating it yields CASSVTGSMNTEAFF. The chain recombines TRBV9 with TRBJ1-1; 7 positions match TRBD1. The CDR3 extends over 15 amino acids. CDR1 and CDR2 from the germline V gene are SGDLS and YYNGEE. V shed 2 bases and J 0 bases; nucleotides not matched to a gene: 4.